The rows below give T cell receptor beta chains drawn from one sample of a study of cytomegalovirus exposure and HLA in healthy donors. This table comes from immunoSEQ multiplex PCR, and its TCRdb copy is limited to in-frame clones, with some not included. The sample records about 110,000 clones, around 85% being singletons. Material for sequencing was PBMCs. The receptors were sampled from a man aged 60 to 69 in good health and CMV-seronegative. Both conserved end residues are part of each CDR3. The D gene is left open where the match is weak. The listing skips clone size in some rows; elsewhere it reads once, few, many or a size class.

>NA|NA|TRBJ2-1|TRBV28
TGTGCCAGCAGGAGCTCCTACAATGAGCAGTTCTTC
CASRSSYNEQFF
>NA|few|TRBJ2-5|TRBV13
TGTGCCAGCAGCTTAGGACTAGCCCCCGAAACTCAGTACTTC
CASSLGLAPETQYF
>NA|NA|TRBJ2-5|TRBV7-9
TGTGCCAGCAGCTTCACCCAGGGTGGAGAGACCCAGTACTTC
CASSFTQGGETQYF
>TRBD1|NA|TRBJ2-2|TRBV4-3
TGCGCCAGCAGCCAAGATGCTTGGCAGGGGGCAAACACCGGGGAGCTGTTTTTT
CASSQDAWQGANTGELFF
>TRBD2|NA|TRBJ2-1|TRBV5-3
TGTGCCAGAAGCTTGGTGGAGGGACTAGCCCCGAGCTCCTACAATGAGCAGTTCTTC
CARSLVEGLAPSSYNEQFF
>NA|NA|TRBJ2-4|TRBV9
TGTGCCAGCAGCCCCTTGGGGGGAACCAGGGGGGACATTCAGTACTTC
CASSPLGGTRGDIQYF
>TRBD1|NA|TRBJ1-6|TRBV5-6
TGTGCCAGCAGCTTTCCCACAGGGGGTTCACCCCTCCACTTT
CASSFPTGGSPLHF
>TRBD2|once|TRBJ2-1|TRBV23-1
TGCGCCAGCAGCTCCGGAACTAGCGGGGGGCCGCTGTACAATGAGCAGTTCTTC
CASSSGTSGGPLYNEQFF
>NA|few|TRBJ2-6|TRBV10-1
TGCGCCAGCAGTGAGATCACAGGGACTGGGGCCAACGTCCTGACTTTC
CASSEITGTGANVLTF
>NA|NA|TRBJ2-4|TRBV4-2
TGTGCCAGCAGCCAAGATCTTGGGGGCCCCAACATTCAGTACTTC
CASSQDLGGPNIQYF
>TRBD1|NA|TRBJ1-5|TRBV15
TGTGCCACCAGCAGGACTCAGGGGGGTAGCAATCAGCCCCAGCATTTT
CATSRTQGGSNQPQHF
>TRBD1|NA|TRBJ1-3|TRBV7-2
TGTGCCAGCAGCTTAGGCCCCCCGGCAGGGGGCTACTCTGGAAACACCATATATTTT
CASSLGPPAGGYSGNTIYF
>NA|NA|TRBJ2-6|TRBV18
TGTGCCAGCTCACCTCTCCTGTTGATGGGGCGCACTTCCTCTGGGGCCAACGTCCTGACTTTC
CASSPLLLMGRTSSGANVLTF
>TRBD1|few|TRBJ1-2|TRBV7-2
TGTGCCAGCAGCCACAACAGGGGGCGAAGCCTTAACTATGGCTACACCTTC
CASSHNRGRSLNYGYTF
>TRBD2|NA|TRBJ2-7|TRBV5-1
TGCGCCAGCAGCTTGAGGACTAGCGGGGGGGGCGAGCAGTACTTC
CASSLRTSGGGEQYF
>NA|NA|TRBJ1-1|TRBV29-1
TGCAGCGTTGAAGATGGCAGTGAAGCTTTCTTT
CSVEDGSEAFF
>TRBD1|NA|TRBJ1-4|TRBV10-3
TGTGCCATCAGGGCGGGGACAGGGGGTCGAAATGAAAAACTGTTTTTT
CAIRAGTGGRNEKLFF
>NA|NA|TRBJ2-2|TRBV5-1
TGCGCCAGCAGCTTGGGGGGACAAAACACCGGGGAGCTGTTTTTT
CASSLGGQNTGELFF
>NA|few|TRBJ1-6|TRBV5-6
TGTGCCAGCAGCTTGGCCTTTTCACCCCTCCACTTT
CASSLAFSPLHF
>TRBD2|NA|TRBJ2-1|TRBV2
TGTGCCAGCAGTTTGGAAAGCGGGGGTGGAAATGAGCAGTTCTTC
CASSLESGGGNEQFF
>NA|NA|TRBJ2-5|TRBV5-6
TGTGCCAGCAGCTTGTACGGGACCCAGTACTTC
CASSLYGTQYF
>NA|NA|TRBJ2-5|TRBV9
TGTGCCAGCAGCGTAGGTGGACTCACAATATCTCCAGAGACCCAGTACTTC
CASSVGGLTISPETQYF
>TRBD2|few|TRBJ2-3|TRBV29-1
TGCAGCGTTCATCGGGGGGGGCCGGATACGCAGTATTTT
CSVHRGGPDTQYF
>NA|NA|TRBJ2-3|TRBV4-1
TGCGCCAGCAGCCAAGATGCTAGCGAGGGATTGACAGATACGCAGTATTTT
CASSQDASEGLTDTQYF
>TRBD1|NA|TRBJ2-7|TRBV6-1
TGTGCCAGCAGTGAAGCTGAGGGACAGGGGGGGAACGAGCAGTACTTC
CASSEAEGQGGNEQYF
>TRBD2|NA|TRBJ2-1|TRBV2
TGTGCCAGCAGTGAAGCCCCGGGACTAGTCTCGGGGGGGCAGTTCTTC
CASSEAPGLVSGGQFF
>TRBD1|NA|TRBJ2-7|TRBV30
TGTGCCTGGAGTGTACAGGGAGGACAGGGCTACGAGCAGTACTTC
CAWSVQGGQGYEQYF
>NA|NA|TRBJ2-1|TRBV4-2
TGTGCCAGCAGCCCCCGGGGGAAGTACAATGAGCAGTTCTTC
CASSPRGKYNEQFF
>TRBD2|NA|TRBJ2-2|TRBV7-3
TGTGCCAGCAGCCCGCGGACTAGCTCGAACACCGGGGAGCTGTTTTTT
CASSPRTSSNTGELFF
>NA|NA|TRBJ1-1|TRBV4-2
TGTGCCAGCAGCCAGGGCGACCGAGCAGGGGTCCTGATGAACACTGAAGCTTTCTTT
CASSQGDRAGVLMNTEAFF
>NA|NA|TRBJ2-7|TRBV5-6
TGTGCCAGCAGCTTCGGGGGTAGGAACGAGCAGTACTTC
CASSFGGRNEQYF
>TRBD1|NA|TRBJ2-5|TRBV7-8
TGTGCCAGCAGCCAAGGGACAGCCCAAGAGACCCAGTACTTC
CASSQGTAQETQYF
>TRBD1|NA|TRBJ1-2|TRBV6-5
TGTGCCAGCAGGGACGACAGGGGCAGAGGCTACACCTTC
CASRDDRGRGYTF
>TRBD2|NA|TRBJ2-5|TRBV30
TGTGCCTGGAGTGGGGGGGGAGGGGAGACCCAGTACTTC
CAWSGGGGETQYF
>NA|NA|TRBJ2-1|TRBV5-1
TGCGCCAGCAGCTTGGGATCGGGAAATGAGCAGTTCTTC
CASSLGSGNEQFF
>NA|NA|TRBJ2-6|TRBV27
TGTGCCAGCAGTTTACAGGGCGATCACTCTGGGGCCAACGTCCTGACTTTC
CASSLQGDHSGANVLTF
>NA|few|TRBJ2-4|TRBV2
TGTGCCAGCACCACCCGGGGCGACAGGCGGTTTCAGTACTTC
CASTTRGDRRFQYF
>NA|NA|TRBJ1-5|TRBV4-1
TGCGCCAGCAGCCAAGAAAACAGGGTGGGGAATCAGCCCCAGCATTTT
CASSQENRVGNQPQHF
>TRBD1|few|TRBJ2-5|TRBV9
TGTGCCAGCAGCGTACAAACAGGGGGACAAGAGACCCAGTACTTC
CASSVQTGGQETQYF
>TRBD1|NA|TRBJ1-1|TRBV30
TGTGCTCAGGGGGCAGGATCGATTGCTTTCTTT
CAQGAGSIAFF
>NA|few|TRBJ2-3|TRBV7-8
TGTGCCAGCAGCTTGGTACCGCGGGGAAACTCAGATACGCAGTATTTT
CASSLVPRGNSDTQYF
>TRBD2|NA|TRBJ2-3|TRBV4-3
TGCGCCAGCAGCCAACAGACTAGCGGAAGCACAGATACGCAGTATTTT
CASSQQTSGSTDTQYF
>TRBD2|NA|TRBJ2-6|TRBV9
TGTGCCAGCAGCCCCGGGACTAGCGGGGAGACCCTCTCTGGGGCCAACGTCCTGACTTTC
CASSPGTSGETLSGANVLTF
>NA|once|TRBJ1-4|TRBV5-1
TGCGCCAGCAGCTTGGACGGGAATTCGAAAGAAAAACTGTTTTTT
CASSLDGNSKEKLFF
>NA|NA|TRBJ2-7|TRBV2
TGTGCCAGCACCCCGGGGAGGACCCCCTACGAGCAGTACTTC
CASTPGRTPYEQYF
>TRBD1|NA|TRBJ1-1|TRBV7-2
TGTGCCAGCAAGCGACAGGGGATGAACACTGAAGCTTTCTTT
CASKRQGMNTEAFF
>NA|NA|TRBJ2-2|TRBV5-6
TGTGCCAGCAGTTCGGGACAGCGGGTCCTGGGGGAGCTGTTTTTT
CASSSGQRVLGELFF
>TRBD1|NA|TRBJ2-5|TRBV5-8
TGTGCCAGCAGTTCACTTCCAGGGGGCAGCCAAGAGACCCAGTACTTC
CASSSLPGGSQETQYF
>NA|NA|TRBJ1-1|TRBV6-5
TGTGCCAGCAGTCAGGGGACTGAAGCTTTCTTT
CASSQGTEAFF
>NA|few|TRBJ1-2|TRBV4-3
TGCGCCAGCAGCCATACAGGGTATGGCTACACCTTC
CASSHTGYGYTF
>TRBD2|NA|TRBJ2-1|TRBV19
TGTGCCAGTAGGGCACGGGGGAGACTAGCGGGGGACAATGAGCAGTTCTTC
CASRARGRLAGDNEQFF
>NA|NA|TRBJ2-1|TRBV5-4
TGTGCCAGCAGCTTGGGAGCCTATGAGCAGTTCTTC
CASSLGAYEQFF
>TRBD1|NA|TRBJ1-1|TRBV9
TGTGCCAGCAGCGTAGACCCGGACAGGGGGCTAACTGAAGCTTTCTTT
CASSVDPDRGLTEAFF
>NA|few|TRBJ1-3|TRBV28
TGTGCCAGCAGTTTCGGGGACAAAAGAAACACCATATATTTT
CASSFGDKRNTIYF